Given below is one TCR beta chain in context. Its antigen is still unknown. V was clipped by 0 bases and J by 2 bases, with 9 bases between them. This CDR3 contains 14 residues. Germline CDR1 is SGHDT and CDR2 is YYEEEE. The data are from a study of T cell clones after liver transplantation. Study information: TCRbeta sequencing after a pre-transplant mixed lymphocyte reaction identified graft-donor-reactive clones, later tracked in post-transplant blood. Study-level points and caveats: Conclusions were preliminary, with small, heterogeneous patient groups.

Libraries were prepared by immunoSEQ multiplex PCR; TCRdb keeps only in-frame clonotypes and omits some of them. The data hold 20,000 to 25,000 clones, with 80% to 95% observed a single time. This sequence was found in a human patient who received a liver transplant. The graft donor may have given rise to some T cells. V usage is TRBV5-6 and J usage is TRBJ2-7, with D unclear. Here the sequenced sample was CD8+ T cells from blood, taken approximately 27 months after liver transplant. Here the CDR3 reads CASSLGIAAYEQYF. In nucleotides, the CDR3 is TGTGCCAGCAGCTTGGGTATTGCGGCCTACGAGCAGTACTTC. Full variable domain (outside the CDR3, taken from reference TRBV5-6 and TRBJ2-7): DAGVTQSPTHLIKTRGQQVTLRCSPKSGHDTVSWYQQALGQGPQFIFQYYEEEERQRGNFPDRFSGHQFPNYSSELNVNALLLGDSALYLCASSLGIAAYEQYFGPGTRLTVT.